This T cell receptor beta chain was sequenced during a study of cytomegalovirus exposure and HLA in healthy donors. Findings and caveats of the study: Within an earlier analysis, most TCR beta V segments proved productive either about 90% or about 30% of the time. Reported findings show TCR beta sequences accurately forecast HLA-A and HLA-B alleles in most subjects. A later analysis linked a missense DCLRE1C variant to TCR beta V- and J-gene trimming. In a later analysis, most CMV-associated TCR beta chains appeared HLA-restricted.

In the case of this clone: Its target is unknown.

The PCR employed 60 Vbeta primers together with 13 Jbeta primers. Sequencing was performed with immunoSEQ multiplex PCR; in TCRdb, only in-frame clones are kept and a portion is missing. Of 97,000 or so clones in the sample, around 60% were seen once. The junction had 6 bases not matched to a gene; V was cut back by 4 bases and J by 4 bases. The CDR3 runs to 14 residues. Looked up from germline, CDR1 is SGHDT and CDR2 is YYEEEE. This chain links TRBV5-6 with TRBJ1-2, with 8 bases identical to TRBD1. The specimen was PBMCs. This TCR was sampled from a human donor in good health. CDR3 loop: CASSTGTGLYGYTF. The DNA of the CDR3 is TGTGCCAGCAGCACCGGGACAGGCCTCTATGGCTACACCTTC.